The 24 T cell receptor beta chains reported below all come from one sample, sequenced in a study of cytomegalovirus exposure and HLA in healthy donors. Amplification used 60 Vbeta primers and 13 Jbeta primers. TCRdb's copy holds only in-frame clones and misses some; the assay was immunoSEQ multiplex PCR. The table lists about 160,000 clones, approximately 78% of them singletons. Sequenced input: PBMCs. The receptors shown here come from a woman aged 25-40 years in good health and CMV-seropositive.

The rearrangement links TRBV5-1 to TRBJ1-1, with D perhaps matching TRBD1 (6 bases). V was pared by 4 bases and J by 5 bases, with 9 bases between. Per the germline V gene, CDR1 is SGHRS and CDR2 is YFSETQ. This CDR3 has 12 amino acids. The CDR3 nucleotides are TGCGCCAGCAGCGAGACAGGTACTGAAGCTTTCTTT. It yields the protein CASSETGTEAFF. Together with reference TRBV5-1 and TRBJ1-1, the CDR3 gives the full variable domain: KAGVTQTPRYLIKTRGQQVTLSCSPISGHRSVSWYQQTPGQGLQFLFEYFSETQRNKGNFPGRFSGRQFSNSRSEMNVSTLELGDSALYLCASSETGTEAFFGQGTRLTVV.

V and J are TRBV4-3 and TRBJ1-1, with 7 bases fitting TRBD1. J was trimmed by 3 bases and V by 1 base; bases with no gene match: 14. The CDR3 is made up of 18 amino acids. In germline, CDR1 is LGHNA, CDR2 YSLEER. Here the CDR3 reads CASSQAYRDSPWDTEAFF. In nucleotides, the CDR3 is TGCGCCAGCAGCCAAGCCTACCGGGACAGTCCATGGGACACTGAAGCTTTCTTT.

The J gene is TRBJ2-2, the V gene TRBV7-3, with D unresolved. The CDR3 consists of 12 residues. The V gene lost 4 bases and the J gene lost 6 bases, with 6 bases spanning the gap. Germline values: CDR1 SGHTA, CDR2 FQGTGA. The CDR3 DNA follows: TGTGCCAGCAGCTCTATGGCCGGGGAGCTGTTTTTT. Its translation is CASSSMAGELFF.

The CDR3 region has the DNA TGTGCCAGCAGCCAGGGACTAGCGGGGACCTTTCAAGAGACCCAGTACTTC. This sequence encodes CASSQGLAGTFQETQYF. The chain is built from TRBV13 and TRBJ2-5, with 13 bases lining up with TRBD2. V shed 5 bases, J shed 2 bases, and the junction held 8 bases outside the gene matches. Germline loops: CDR1 PRHDT, CDR2 FYEKMQ (reference sequence). CDR3 length equals 17 residues.

The chain employs TRBV5-4 and TRBJ2-7; tentatively, D is TRBD2 (7 bases). V was trimmed by 4 bases and J by 3 bases, leaving 14 bases between them. Germline CDR1 and CDR2: SGHNT and YYREEE (reference sequence). This CDR3 comprises 14 residues. The CDR3 region has the DNA TGTGCCAGCAGCCCGGGGGGCGGGGGCTACGAGCAGTACTTC. It is translated as CASSPGGGGYEQYF.

This sequence joins TRBV5-1 and TRBJ2-3; TRBD2 aligns across 14 bases. After removal of 8 bases from V and 3 bases from J, the junction contained 2 bases not matched to a gene. Germline-derived CDR1 and CDR2 are SGHRS and YFSETQ. The CDR3 consists of 14 residues. The CDR3 loop reads CASRTSGGTDTQYF. For the CDR3, the DNA is TGCGCCAGTCGGACTAGCGGGGGGACAGATACGCAGTATTTT.

The chain joins TRBV28 to TRBJ2-1; TRBD1 matches at 7 bases. J gave up 4 bases and V 4 bases, and 1 base lay outside the gene matches. CDR1 is MDHEN and CDR2 is SYDVKM in the germline V gene. This CDR3 spans 13 amino acids. The CDR3 spells CASSWDSYNEQFF. In nucleotides, the CDR3 is TGTGCCAGCAGTTGGGACAGTTACAATGAGCAGTTCTTC.

This clone has more than one count but fewer than ten. CDR3 bases: TGTGCCAGCAGCCTTGAAACCGACCATTCTTTACAGGGCTACACCTTC. This sequence encodes CASSLETDHSLQGYTF. The chain combines TRBV7-9 with TRBJ1-2; D gene uncertain. Germline loops: CDR1 SEHNR, CDR2 FQNEAQ (reference sequence). Trimming removed 5 bases at V and 8 bases at J, with 24 bases between. This CDR3 region has 16 residues.

This rearrangement joins TRBV27 to TRBJ2-5; the D gene is possibly TRBD1 (6 bases). The V end lost 0 bases, the J end lost 5 bases, and 10 bases lay between the germline ends. Germline CDR1 and CDR2: MNHEY and SMNVEV (reference sequence). The CDR3 runs to 14 residues. CDR3 sequence reads: CASSLSARGETQYF. CDR3 in DNA: TGTGCCAGCAGTTTATCGGCCAGGGGTGAGACCCAGTACTTC.

The chain employs TRBV7-7 and TRBJ2-5, with D possibly being TRBD1 (5 bases). The CDR3 contains 17 residues. V was shortened by 0 bases and J by 4 bases, with 18 bases between the two germline ends. CDR1 and CDR2 from the germline V gene are SSHAT and FNYEAQ (reference sequence). CDR3 amino acids: CASSLALDSKAPETQYF. CDR3 sequence (DNA): TGTGCCAGCAGCTTAGCGCTAGACAGCAAAGCTCCAGAGACCCAGTACTTC.

This chain connects TRBV19 to TRBJ1-2, with D possibly TRBD1 on 6 matching bases. The CDR3 is 16 amino acids. Germline loops: CDR1 LNHDA, CDR2 SQIVND (reference sequence). V dropped 9 bases and J dropped 0 bases, with 20 bases sitting between them. CDR3 loop: CASRRGGATSNYGYTF. DNA of the CDR3: TGTGCCAGCCGTCGTGGGGGCGCCACTTCTAACTATGGCTACACCTTC.

This chain connects TRBV19 to TRBJ1-6; D is undetermined. The CDR3 extends over 14 amino acids. Trimming left V 6 bases short and J 10 bases short, with 16 bases between. The V gene's germline CDR1 is LNHDA and CDR2 SQIVND (reference sequence). CDR3: CASSSETASSPLHF. CDR3 coding DNA: TGTGCCAGTAGCTCGGAGACCGCAAGCTCACCCCTCCACTTT.

The chain recombines TRBV4-3 with TRBJ2-7; 13 bases agree with TRBD2. The V gene's germline CDR1 is LGHNA and CDR2 YSLEER. Trimming took 0 bases from V and 8 from J; bases not matched to a gene: 7. The CDR3 contains 16 residues. Here the CDR3 DNA reads TGCGCCAGCAGCCAAGATCTAGGGACTAGCGGGGAAAAGCAGTACTTC. It translates to CASSQDLGTSGEKQYF.

The chain couples TRBV6-5 to TRBJ2-2; the D is unclear. The ends were cut back, 6 bases at V and 5 bases at J, with 10 bases in the middle. CDR1 MNHEY and CDR2 SVGAGI come from the germline V gene. CDR3 size: 13 residues. CDR3 in DNA: TGTGCCAGCAGCCACATAACGACCGGGGAGCTGTTTTTT. It encodes CASSHITTGELFF.

This chain connects TRBV7-6 to TRBJ1-5; D not certain. Trimming cost V 1 base and J 7 bases, with 14 bases left between them. CDR3 length equals 15 residues. Germline lookup yields CDR1 SGHVS and CDR2 FNYEAQ. CDR3 sequence: CASSLGTEGAQPQHF. The CDR3 DNA sequence: TGTGCCAGCAGCTTAGGAACGGAGGGAGCCCAGCCCCAGCATTTT.

The chain carries TRBV5-1 and TRBJ2-5, with 9 bases aligning to TRBD1. The J call could be wrong; TRBJ2-7 is a better fit for the DNA end. The germline V gene has CDR1 SGHRS and CDR2 YFSETQ. CDR3 size: 16 residues. The DNA for the CDR3 is TGCGCCAGCAGCTTTCCTCGGACAGGGGTTTTCGACGAGCAGTACTTC. Its translation is CASSFPRTGVFDEQYF.

The gene calls are TRBV10-3 and TRBJ2-6, with 9 bases matching TRBD1. CDR3 length: 19 residues. Germline V gives CDR1 ENHRY, CDR2 SYGVKD. The V gene end was trimmed by 2 bases and the J gene end by 0 bases; junction bases not matched to a gene: 8. DNA of the CDR3: TGTGCCATCAGTGAGCCTCCGGGACAGGGTAGCTCTGGGGCCAACGTCCTGACTTTC. Its translation is CAISEPPGQGSSGANVLTF.

This clone was seen once. This chain joins TRBV15 and TRBJ2-7; TRBD1 might be the D (5 bases). V was clipped by 0 bases and J by 6 bases, with 15 bases between them. This CDR3 is 15 amino acids long. Germline CDR1 and CDR2: LNHNV and YYDKDF (reference sequence). CDR3 in amino acids: CATSRDIRALGEQYF. CDR3 DNA: TGTGCCACCAGCAGAGATATCAGGGCACTCGGCGAGCAGTACTTC.

The chain carries TRBV30 and TRBJ2-6, with a possible D match to TRBD1 (5 bases). Trimming left V 0 bases short and J 0 bases short, with 18 bases between. The CDR3 is 19 amino acids. The germline CDR1 and CDR2 sequences are GTSNPN and SVGIG (reference sequence). DNA for the CDR3: TGTGCCTGGAGTGTTCGCTGGGGCAGTAGCAACTCTGGGGCCAACGTCCTGACTTTC. It yields the protein CAWSVRWGSSNSGANVLTF.

The chain carries TRBV7-2 and TRBJ2-5; TRBD1 matches 9 bases. This CDR3 is built from 14 residues. The junction had 2 bases not matched to a gene; V was cut back by 3 bases and J by 3 bases. CDR1 and CDR2 from the germline V gene are SGHTA and FQGNSA. The CDR3 DNA reads as TGTGCCAGCAGCTTCCGGGACAGGGAAGAGACCCAGTACTTC. It specifies CASSFRDREETQYF.

This chain links TRBV29-1 with TRBJ2-1; 10 nucleotides align to TRBD1. This CDR3 is built from 14 residues. From germline, CDR1 is SQVTM and CDR2 ANQGSEA. J gave up 10 bases and V 6 bases, and 12 bases lay outside the gene matches. DNA of the CDR3: TGCAGCGTCCCCGAGGGACAGGGGCGGGGGGAGCAGTTCTTC. Amino acids: CSVPEGQGRGEQFF.

V usage is TRBV10-3 and J usage is TRBJ2-7; TRBD2 might be the D (6 bases). Trimming shortened V by 0 bases and J by 5 bases, and 11 bases separated the two germline ends. The CDR3 contains 14 residues. Germline CDR1 ENHRY, CDR2 SYGVKD. The CDR3 DNA reads as TGTGCCATCAGTGAGTCGAGGCTAGCGCACGAGCAGTACTTC. It encodes CAISESRLAHEQYF.

This clone was found a few times. Within the sample, other DNA sequences also encode this same CDR3. The chain recombines TRBV28 with TRBJ2-2, with D tentatively TRBD2 (5 bases). CDR1 and CDR2 (germline): MDHEN, SYDVKM. The CDR3 covers 13 residues. V lost 3 bases and J lost 5, with 7 bases in between. The CDR3 loop is CASSFRGTGELFF. CDR3 sequence (DNA): TGTGCCAGCAGTTTTCGGGGAACCGGGGAGCTGTTTTTT.

CDR3 sequence: CASSPGQGATEAFF. The CDR3, as DNA: TGTGCCAGCAGTCCAGGACAGGGTGCCACTGAAGCTTTCTTT. V is TRBV28 and J is TRBJ1-1, with TRBD1 identical over 8 bases. The V gene's germline CDR1 is MDHEN and CDR2 SYDVKM. Trimming at V came to 5 bases and at J to 4 bases, leaving 6 bases not matched to a gene. This CDR3 is built from 14 residues.